The 15 T cell receptor beta chains below were found in one sample sequenced in a study of blood T cells in healthy people across ages. PCR was performed a second time for 7 to 11 cycles using a sample-barcoded 5' primer and a J-beta primer mix. One entry per CDR3 protein, called by TCRdb with MiXCR from the 5' RACE reads. The table has 380,000 or so distinct CDR3 sequences, more than 45% seen once; the top ten hold over 40%. The sample comprised blood. Every receptor here comes from a man aged 60 to 69 in good health.

V usage is TRBV28 and J usage is TRBJ2-4, with D maybe TRBD2 (6 bases). The V end was cut by 3 bases, the J end by 6 bases, with 12 bases between. CDR1 MDHEN and CDR2 SYDVKM come from the germline V gene. The CDR3 runs to 14 residues. The CDR3 DNA reads as TGTGCCAGCAGTTTGGTACGGGAGCCAAACATTCAGTACTTC. Protein: CASSLVREPNIQYF.

The gene calls are TRBV14 and TRBJ2-1, with D hard to call. Germline CDR1 is SGHDN and CDR2 is FVKESK. The CDR3 loop spans 14 amino acids. The ends were cut back, 2 bases at V and 4 bases at J, with 9 bases in the middle. CDR3 DNA: TGTGCCAGCAGCCAACTCCTAGTGTACAATGAGCAGTTCTTC. This gives the protein CASSQLLVYNEQFF.

This chain connects TRBV12-3 or TRBV12-4 to TRBJ2-3, with 8 bases that match TRBD1. The trim removed 6 bases at V and 5 bases at J, leaving 13 bases unmatched. This CDR3 comprises 16 residues. CDR3 amino acids: CASSPTGRGPRDTQYF. Written as DNA, the CDR3 is TGTGCCAGCAGCCCAACGGGCAGGGGGCCGAGAGATACGCAGTATTTT.

This clonotype occurred a few times. This sequence joins TRBV4-2 and TRBJ2-4; TRBD2 might be the D (5 bases). Trimming stripped 2 bases from V and 7 bases from J, with 9 bases between. This CDR3 has 13 amino acids. The germline gives CDR1 LGHNA, CDR2 YNFKEQ. The DNA of the CDR3 is TGTGCCAGCAGCCAATTGGGGAGCAACATTCAGTACTTC. Translated: CASSQLGSNIQYF.

The rearrangement uses TRBV12-3 or TRBV12-4 and TRBJ2-7; 11 nucleotides agree with TRBD2. The J segment lost 6 bases and the V segment lost 2 bases, leaving 0 bases of the junction unmatched. This CDR3 is built from 13 residues. The CDR3 DNA is TGTGCCAGCAGTTTAACTAGCGGGGGCGAGCAGTACTTC. Its translation is CASSLTSGGEQYF.

The chain couples TRBV20-1 to TRBJ2-7, with a tentative D call TRBD1 (5 bases). The ends were cut back, 2 bases at V and 7 bases at J, with 12 bases in the middle. This CDR3 has 12 residues. Germline assignment: CDR1 DFQATT and CDR2 SNEGSKA (reference sequence). CDR3 loop: CSARQQGGEQYF. In DNA form, the CDR3 reads TGCAGTGCTAGACAGCAGGGTGGGGAGCAGTACTTC.

V gene TRBV4-2 combines with J gene TRBJ2-3; 9 bases are shared with TRBD2. This CDR3 contains 19 residues. The junction had 13 bases not matched to a gene; V was cut back by 0 bases and J by 3 bases. Germline CDR1 reads LGHNA; CDR2 reads YNFKEQ. The CDR3 loop reads CASSQEGSGGTTRTDTQYF. DNA for the CDR3: TGTGCCAGCAGCCAAGAGGGTAGCGGGGGTACAACTAGGACAGATACGCAGTATTTT.

The rearrangement uses TRBV5-1 and TRBJ2-1, with a possible D match to TRBD2 (5 bases). Trimming left V 4 bases short and J 3 bases short, with 17 bases between. Germline V gene lookup returns CDR1 SGHRS and CDR2 YFSETQ. The CDR3 consists of 16 residues. This CDR3 reads CASSPGGSGDYNEQFF. The CDR3 region has the DNA TGCGCCAGCAGCCCAGGTGGCAGCGGAGACTACAATGAGCAGTTCTTC. Complete variable domain (other parts from reference TRBV5-1 and TRBJ2-1): KAGVTQTPRYLIKTRGQQVTLSCSPISGHRSVSWYQQTPGQGLQFLFEYFSETQRNKGNFPGRFSGRQFSNSRSEMNVSTLELGDSALYLCASSPGGSGDYNEQFFGPGTRLTVL.

In its sample, this clonotype was seen many times. The chain carries TRBV7-2 and TRBJ2-7; possibly TRBD2 for D (6 bases). The length of the CDR3 is 14 residues. The V and J ends lost 3 bases and 2 bases respectively, with 11 bases between them. Germline V gene sequence: CDR1 SGHTA, CDR2 FQGNSA. The CDR3 coding sequence is TGTGCCAGCAGCTTCGGAGGGTTCCCCTACGAGCAGTACTTC. This gives the protein CASSFGGFPYEQYF.

The V gene is TRBV5-1, the J gene TRBJ2-5; 7 nucleotides align to TRBD1. J was trimmed by 5 bases and V by 5 bases; bases with no gene match: 12. Germline values: CDR1 SGHRS, CDR2 YFSETQ. The CDR3 is 15 amino acids. DNA of the CDR3: TGCGCCAGCAGTTTACTACAGGGGAACGATGAGACCCAGTACTTC. Translating it yields CASSLLQGNDETQYF.

J is TRBJ2-5 and V is TRBV5-1, with D maybe TRBD2 (5 bases). This CDR3 has 14 residues. The germline V and J ends were trimmed by 0 bases and 11 bases, with 17 bases remaining between them. Germline V lookup: CDR1 SGHRS, CDR2 YFSETQ. CDR3 in DNA: TGCGCCAGCAGCTTGGGGTTCCCGGATAGGGAGCAGTACTTC. Encoded protein: CASSLGFPDREQYF.

For this clonotype: A much bigger clone sits one base away, suggesting this may be a read error. The chain links TRBV10-1 to TRBJ2-7; no clear D gene. The CDR3 spans 14 residues. The V gene's germline CDR1 is WNHNN and CDR2 SYGVQD (reference sequence). The DNA of the CDR3 is TGCGCCAGCAGTGACCACCGGTCCTCCTACAAGCAGTACTTC. Translation: CASSDHRSSYKQYF.

The chain links TRBV10-3 to TRBJ2-3; no reliable D call. The length of the CDR3 is 13 residues. V was trimmed by 9 bases and J by 2 bases, leaving 12 bases between them. Germline assignment: CDR1 ENHRY and CDR2 SYGVKD. The CDR3 loop is CAMARRPTDTQYF. Here the CDR3 DNA reads TGTGCCATGGCCCGGCGGCCCACAGATACGCAGTATTTT.

A word on this clonotype: Germline and junction disagree at one end, which may indicate a read error. The J gene is TRBJ1-2, the V gene TRBV7-2, with TRBD1 matching over 10 bases. Germline-derived CDR1 and CDR2 are SGHTA and FQGNSA. This CDR3 is 17 amino acids long. The CDR3 loop is CASRLVPRTGGSYGYTF. CDR3 coding DNA: TGTGCCAGCAGGTTAGTCCCTAGGACAGGGGGTAGCTATGGCTACACCTTC. Together with reference TRBV7-2 and TRBJ1-2, the CDR3 gives the full variable domain: GAGVSQSPSNKVTEKGKDVELRCDPISGHTALYWYRQSLGQGLEFLIYFQGNSAPDKSGLPSDRFSAERTGGSVSTLTIQRTQQEDSAVYLCASRLVPRTGGSYGYTFGSGTRLTVV.

On this clonotype itself: It may be a read error: a sequence one base away is much more abundant. V and J are TRBV4-3 and TRBJ2-3; D is ambiguous. The CDR3 runs to 15 residues. Trimming stripped 0 bases from V and 1 base from J, with 8 bases between. Germline CDR1 and CDR2: LGHNA and YSLEER. The CDR3 region is CASSQDSRGTDTQYF. Here the CDR3 DNA reads TGCGCCAGCAGCCAAGATAGCCGGGGCACAGATACGCAGTATTTT.